This TCR beta chain was sequenced in a study of beta chain features in type 1 diabetes. Points from the study as a whole: Shortening that was moderate but significant affected the TCRB CDR3s of Type 1 diabetes patients in all four CD4+ subsets. Researchers caution that PCR might favor shorter templates, equally among patients and controls.

Of the isolated RNA, all was reverse transcribed, and so the sequenced material was expressed TCRB transcripts. Deep immunoSEQ sequencing covered naive, central memory and regulatory T cell samples. The assay was immunoSEQ multiplex PCR, and TCRdb's table has in-frame clones only and misses some. The table includes around 260,000 clones, around 20% detected once. Via the markers CD45RO/CCR7/CD25/CD127/CD95/CD27, stem cell-like memory, regulatory, central memory and naive CD4+ cells were sorted. This CDR3 region has 14 residues. Germline V CDR1 and CDR2: SGHRS, YFSETQ. J was trimmed by 9 bases and V by 2 bases; bases with no gene match: 7. Details on this clone: Its antigen is not identified.

The receptor comes from a woman in her thirties or forties with type 1 diabetes. The genes are TRBV5-1 and TRBJ2-1; 8 nucleotides match TRBD1. The material sequenced was naive CD4+ T cells from blood. DNA for the CDR3: TGCGCCAGCAGCTTCTCGACAGGGGTGGGTGAGCAGTTCTTC. It codes for CASSFSTGVGEQFF. Based on the CDR3 plus reference TRBV5-1 and TRBJ2-1, the full variable domain is KAGVTQTPRYLIKTRGQQVTLSCSPISGHRSVSWYQQTPGQGLQFLFEYFSETQRNKGNFPGRFSGRQFSNSRSEMNVSTLELGDSALYLCASSFSTGVGEQFFGPGTRLTVL.